This TCR beta chain was identified during a study of T-cell reconstitution after alpha-beta-depleted transplantation in children. Broader study findings: A year had passed since transplant, and T-cell counts and diversity by then came mostly from newly produced T cells.

The TCRbeta library incorporated unique molecular identifiers. TCRdb reanalysed the PCR reads using MiXCR and keeps one entry per CDR3 protein. The sample holds 200,000 to 300,000 distinct CDR3 sequences, 20% to 30% seen once. Looked up from germline, CDR1 is LGHDT and CDR2 is YNNKEL (reference sequence). There are 15 residues in the CDR3. V lost 3 bases, J lost 4 bases, and 3 bases stayed unmatched. This clonotype was recorded at least ten times. Its target is unknown. The chain links TRBV3-1 to TRBJ2-1; the match to TRBD1 covers 10 bases. This receptor was taken from a female patient younger than 10 who had a stem cell transplant for congenital amegakaryocytic thrombocytopenia, so the T cells may come from the graft donor. Sequencing was performed on PBMCs, mostly from graft donor cells, taken 360 days after TCRalphabeta/CD19-depleted stem cell transplant. CDR3 loop: CASSQPGQGYNEQFF. The CDR3, as DNA: TGTGCCAGCAGCCAGCCGGGACAGGGGTACAATGAGCAGTTCTTC.